One sample yielded the 10 T cell receptor beta chains listed below, sequenced in a study of blood T cell repertoires in COVID-19. Sequencing was performed with immunoSEQ multiplex PCR; in TCRdb, only in-frame clones are kept and a portion is missing. The profile shows about 140,000 clones, about 80% of them singletons. The specimen was peripheral blood. All receptors come from a woman aged 60-75 years with acute or convalescent COVID-19.

V and J are TRBV15 and TRBJ2-7, with D possibly matching TRBD1 (6 bases). CDR3 size: 12 residues. CDR1 is LNHNV, CDR2 YYDKDF, per germline (reference sequence). Trimming shortened V by 2 bases and J by 7 bases, and 9 bases separated the two germline ends. Here the CDR3 DNA reads TGTGCCACCAGCAGATTAGGGGGAGAGCAGTACTTC. Translating it yields CATSRLGGEQYF. Complete variable domain (other parts from reference TRBV15 and TRBJ2-7): DAMVIQNPRYQVTQFGKPVTLSCSQTLNHNVMYWYQQKSSQAPKLLFHYYDKDFNNEADTPDNFQSRRPNTSFCFLDIRSPGLGDTAMYLCATSRLGGEQYFGPGTRLTVT.

The chain combines TRBV23-1 with TRBJ2-7, with TRBD2 matching over 8 bases. TRBV23-1 is designated an ORF whose function remains uncertain. Trimming cost V 3 bases and J 5 bases; bases outside gene matches: 9. The CDR3 is made up of 15 amino acids. The CDR3: CASSHREGHHDEQYF. The CDR3 DNA sequence: TGCGCCAGCAGTCACCGGGAGGGCCATCACGACGAGCAGTACTTC.

The V gene is TRBV28, the J gene TRBJ1-5; possibly TRBD1 for D (6 bases). This CDR3 is built from 17 residues. CDR1 and CDR2 (germline): MDHEN, SYDVKM. Deletions cut 2 bases from V and 7 bases from J, with 21 bases between. The CDR3 is CASSLIVRRRGGQPQHF. The CDR3 coding sequence is TGTGCCAGCAGTTTAATAGTTAGACGCAGGGGCGGACAGCCCCAGCATTTT.

The chain has TRBV24-1 and TRBJ2-1, with 10 bases fitting TRBD2. Germline CDR1 reads KGHDR; CDR2 reads SFDVKD. The CDR3 is made up of 15 amino acids. The V segment lost 6 bases and the J segment 2 bases; nucleotides outside the gene matches: 3. CDR3 amino acids: CATSRGLAPYNEQFF. The CDR3 region has the DNA TGTGCCACCAGTAGGGGACTAGCGCCCTACAATGAGCAGTTCTTC.

V gene TRBV7-9 combines with J gene TRBJ1-2; 7 positions match TRBD1. Germline V gene sequence: CDR1 SEHNR, CDR2 FQNEAQ (reference sequence). The CDR3 totals 17 residues. The V and J ends lost 4 bases and 7 bases, in that order; junction bases with no gene match: 18. The CDR3 DNA reads as TGTGCCAGCAGCTCCACCGGGGGCCTAGGGGGCCTTAGTGGCTACACCTTC. Its translation is CASSSTGGLGGLSGYTF. Full variable domain (missing parts from reference TRBV7-9 and TRBJ1-2): DTGVSQNPRHKITKRGQNVTFRCDPISEHNRLYWYRQTLGQGPEFLTYFQNEAQLEKSRLLSDRFSAERPKGSFSTLEIQRTEQGDSAMYLCASSSTGGLGGLSGYTFGSGTRLTVV.

The chain has TRBV28 and TRBJ1-1, with D maybe TRBD1 (5 bases). The CDR3 covers 11 residues. Germline CDR1 reads MDHEN; CDR2 reads SYDVKM. V was trimmed by 4 bases and J by 7 bases, leaving 7 bases between them. The CDR3 loop is CASSSTVEAFF. As DNA, the CDR3 is TGTGCCAGCAGTTCGACAGTTGAAGCTTTCTTT.

This chain connects TRBV6-5 to TRBJ1-6; no definite D call. V was trimmed by 2 bases and J by 0 bases, leaving 5 bases between them. CDR3 length: 15 residues. Germline CDR1 is MNHEY and CDR2 is SVGAGI. The CDR3 DNA reads TGTGCCAGCAGTTACCGGGTCTCCTATAATTCACCCCTCCACTTT. It codes for CASSYRVSYNSPLHF.

This chain connects TRBV19 to TRBJ1-2; 11 nucleotides match TRBD1. The V segment lost 5 bases and the J segment 4 bases; nucleotides outside the gene matches: 9. The CDR3 consists of 16 residues. Germline V gene lookup returns CDR1 LNHDA and CDR2 SQIVND (reference sequence). The CDR3 nucleotides read TGTGCCAGTAGTCCACGGACAGGGGGCCTCGGCTATGGCTACACCTTC. As protein: CASSPRTGGLGYGYTF.

The chain links TRBV27 to TRBJ2-3; D may be TRBD2 (5 bases). The germline V and J ends were trimmed by 8 bases and 0 bases, with 9 bases remaining between them. The length of the CDR3 is 13 residues. Germline lookup yields CDR1 MNHEY and CDR2 SMNVEV (reference sequence). Written as DNA, the CDR3 is TGTGCCAGCCGGGGTTTGAGCACAGATACGCAGTATTTT. Amino acid sequence: CASRGLSTDTQYF.

This clone occurred once. V is TRBV7-2 and J is TRBJ2-1; 7 bases are a match to TRBD2. The V gene's germline CDR1 is SGHTA and CDR2 FQGNSA. V lost 5 bases, J lost 8 bases, and 12 bases stayed unmatched. There are 15 residues in the CDR3. The CDR3 spells CASSIPGGTRYEQFF. The CDR3, as DNA: TGTGCCAGCAGCATCCCCGGGGGGACGCGTTATGAGCAGTTCTTC.